The rows below give T cell receptor beta chains drawn from one sample of a study of cytomegalovirus exposure and HLA in healthy donors. Clones were sequenced by immunoSEQ multiplex PCR, and TCRdb holds only the in-frame ones, with some missing. Seen here are over 90,000 clones, 55% to 80% observed once, and the top ten hold approximately 4.3%. The sequencing input was PBMCs. These receptor sequences come from a human donor in good health. The CDR3 runs from the conserved cysteine through the conserved F or W. The order of the fields is V gene, J gene, D gene, clone size, CDR3 DNA, CDR3 protein. D genes are given only for firm matches. Clone size appears in some rows only: once, few, many, or a class for an expanded clone.

v_gene: TRBV29-1; j_gene: TRBJ2-1; d_gene: TRBD2; abundance: .; CDR3nt: TGCAGCGTTGTTCACAGGACTAGCGGGAGTGGGGAGCAGTTCTTC; CDR3aa: CSVVHRTSGSGEQFF
v_gene: TRBV15; j_gene: TRBJ2-1; d_gene: .; abundance: .; CDR3nt: TGTGCCACCAGCAGACTAGCCGAAATGGGGGGTGAGCAGTTCTTC; CDR3aa: CATSRLAEMGGEQFF
v_gene: TRBV29-1; j_gene: TRBJ1-2; d_gene: TRBD1; abundance: .; CDR3nt: TGCAGCGTTGGAGGGACAGGGTGGAATGGCTACACCTTC; CDR3aa: CSVGGTGWNGYTF
v_gene: TRBV6-5; j_gene: TRBJ2-1; d_gene: TRBD2; abundance: .; CDR3nt: TGTGCCAGTGGACTAGCGAGCAATGAGCAGTTCTTC; CDR3aa: CASGLASNEQFF
v_gene: TRBV19; j_gene: TRBJ2-3; d_gene: TRBD2; abundance: .; CDR3nt: TGTGCCAGTAGTTACGGGACTAGCGGGCCCACAGATACGCAGTATTTT; CDR3aa: CASSYGTSGPTDTQYF
v_gene: TRBV19; j_gene: TRBJ1-1; d_gene: .; abundance: few; CDR3nt: TGTGCCAGTAGTAGAGGTACGCCCTCTGCTTTCTTT; CDR3aa: CASSRGTPSAFF
v_gene: TRBV6-1; j_gene: TRBJ1-1; d_gene: .; abundance: few; CDR3nt: TGTGCCAGCAGTGAAATCCCCCTCCAGGGTGGGACTGAAGCTTTCTTT; CDR3aa: CASSEIPLQGGTEAFF
v_gene: TRBV9; j_gene: TRBJ2-5; d_gene: TRBD2; abundance: .; CDR3nt: TGTGCCAGCAGCCCCGGGACTAGCGGTCAAGAGACCCAGTACTTC; CDR3aa: CASSPGTSGQETQYF
v_gene: TRBV19; j_gene: TRBJ2-1; d_gene: TRBD2; abundance: .; CDR3nt: TGTGCCAGTAGTATTAACCTTGGGACTAGCGGCCATGAGCAGTTCTTC; CDR3aa: CASSINLGTSGHEQFF
v_gene: TRBV5-1; j_gene: TRBJ1-1; d_gene: .; abundance: .; CDR3nt: TGCGCCAGCAGCTTGGGACACCAGAACACTGAAGCTTTCTTT; CDR3aa: CASSLGHQNTEAFF
v_gene: TRBV6-1; j_gene: TRBJ1-1; d_gene: .; abundance: few; CDR3nt: TGTGCCAGCAGTGATCGACAGAAAGAAGCTTTCTTT; CDR3aa: CASSDRQKEAFF
v_gene: TRBV4-2; j_gene: TRBJ2-5; d_gene: .; abundance: .; CDR3nt: TGTGCCAGCAGCCACGAATCTGCGGGCCCCAGGGAGACCCAGTACTTC; CDR3aa: CASSHESAGPRETQYF
v_gene: TRBV11-1; j_gene: TRBJ2-2; d_gene: TRBD1; abundance: once; CDR3nt: TGTGCCAGCAGCACCTACAGGGGTACCGGGGAGCTGTTTTTT; CDR3aa: CASSTYRGTGELFF
v_gene: TRBV27; j_gene: TRBJ2-7; d_gene: .; abundance: .; CDR3nt: TGTGCCAGCTCCCCCCGGATCGGGGGTTACGAGCAGTACTTC; CDR3aa: CASSPRIGGYEQYF
v_gene: TRBV14; j_gene: TRBJ2-1; d_gene: .; abundance: few; CDR3nt: TGTGCCAGCAGCCAAGTAGGTCAGGTGACCAGGAATGAGCAGTTCTTC; CDR3aa: CASSQVGQVTRNEQFF
v_gene: TRBV30; j_gene: TRBJ2-1; d_gene: .; abundance: .; CDR3nt: TGTGCCTGGAGCCGGAGACTACAAAATGAGCAGTTCTTC; CDR3aa: CAWSRRLQNEQFF
v_gene: TRBV5-1; j_gene: TRBJ2-7; d_gene: TRBD2; abundance: .; CDR3nt: TGCGCCAGCAGCATCTTAGCGGGAGGGTCCTACGAGCAGTACTTC; CDR3aa: CASSILAGGSYEQYF
v_gene: TRBV19; j_gene: TRBJ2-3; d_gene: .; abundance: .; CDR3nt: TGTGCCAGTAGTATAACAGGGTGGGATACGCAGTATTTT; CDR3aa: CASSITGWDTQYF
v_gene: TRBV5-1; j_gene: TRBJ2-2; d_gene: .; abundance: once; CDR3nt: TGCGCCAGCAGCTTCGTTAGTAACACCGGGGAGCTGTTTTTT; CDR3aa: CASSFVSNTGELFF
v_gene: TRBV7-9; j_gene: TRBJ1-2; d_gene: .; abundance: .; CDR3nt: TGTGCCAGCAGCCGGGACTCCCTCTATGGCTACACCTTC; CDR3aa: CASSRDSLYGYTF
v_gene: TRBV28; j_gene: TRBJ1-1; d_gene: .; abundance: few; CDR3nt: TGTGCCAGCAGTTTATCCCTTGGGGGCTCTGAAGCTTTCTTT; CDR3aa: CASSLSLGGSEAFF
v_gene: TRBV27; j_gene: TRBJ2-7; d_gene: .; abundance: .; CDR3nt: TGTGCCAGCAGTTTTCGGGGCTCCTACGAGCAGTACTTC; CDR3aa: CASSFRGSYEQYF
v_gene: TRBV15; j_gene: TRBJ2-7; d_gene: .; abundance: .; CDR3nt: TGTGCCACCAGCACAGGCTACGAGCAGTACTTC; CDR3aa: CATSTGYEQYF
v_gene: TRBV4-1; j_gene: TRBJ1-4; d_gene: .; abundance: many; CDR3nt: TGCGCCAGCAGCCAAGGACCGGGACAAACTAATGAAAAACTGTTTTTT; CDR3aa: CASSQGPGQTNEKLFF
v_gene: TRBV6-5; j_gene: TRBJ2-7; d_gene: .; abundance: .; CDR3nt: TGTGCCAGCAGTTACGGGACAACCTACGAGCAGTACTTC; CDR3aa: CASSYGTTYEQYF
v_gene: TRBV7-3; j_gene: TRBJ2-1; d_gene: .; abundance: .; CDR3nt: TGTGCCAGCAGCTTAATGAGGTACAATGAGCAGTTCTTC; CDR3aa: CASSLMRYNEQFF
v_gene: TRBV14; j_gene: TRBJ2-7; d_gene: .; abundance: once; CDR3nt: TGTGCCAGCAGCCCCGAGCGGCAAACGCACTACGAGCAGTACTTC; CDR3aa: CASSPERQTHYEQYF
v_gene: TRBV27; j_gene: TRBJ2-7; d_gene: TRBD2; abundance: .; CDR3nt: TGTGCCAGCAGTTTAGGTAGCGGGAGGGTCGAGCAGTACTTC; CDR3aa: CASSLGSGRVEQYF
v_gene: TRBV10-2; j_gene: TRBJ2-7; d_gene: .; abundance: .; CDR3nt: TGCGCCAGCAGGACAGGTCCCTCCTACGAGCAGTACTTC; CDR3aa: CASRTGPSYEQYF
v_gene: TRBV18; j_gene: TRBJ1-4; d_gene: TRBD1; abundance: once; CDR3nt: TGTGCCAGCTCACCGACAGGGGGCAGAGAAAAACTGTTTTTT; CDR3aa: CASSPTGGREKLFF
v_gene: TRBV19; j_gene: TRBJ1-5; d_gene: TRBD1; abundance: .; CDR3nt: TGTGCCAGTAGCCAAGGGGACAGGGTTGATCAGCCCCAGCATTTT; CDR3aa: CASSQGDRVDQPQHF
v_gene: TRBV2; j_gene: TRBJ2-5; d_gene: TRBD2; abundance: few; CDR3nt: TGTGCCAGCAGTGAATGGGCTAGCGGGGTCCAAGAGACCCAGTACTTC; CDR3aa: CASSEWASGVQETQYF
v_gene: TRBV19; j_gene: TRBJ2-1; d_gene: TRBD2; abundance: .; CDR3nt: TGTGCCAGTAGTTCCGTAGCGGGAGGCCCCCCTTACAATGAGCAGTTCTTC; CDR3aa: CASSSVAGGPPYNEQFF
v_gene: TRBV5-1; j_gene: TRBJ2-5; d_gene: TRBD1; abundance: .; CDR3nt: TGCGCCAGCAGCTTGGTGGTGACAGGGGGCAGGGAGACCCAGTACTTC; CDR3aa: CASSLVVTGGRETQYF
v_gene: TRBV19; j_gene: TRBJ1-2; d_gene: .; abundance: once; CDR3nt: TGTGCCAGTAGTATGCTGGGCAGGGGAGATTCTGGCTACACCTTC; CDR3aa: CASSMLGRGDSGYTF
v_gene: TRBV6-1; j_gene: TRBJ1-4; d_gene: TRBD1; abundance: few; CDR3nt: TGTGCCAGCAGTGAGACAGGGGTGGGTCCCGGAGCTAATGAAAAACTGTTTTTT; CDR3aa: CASSETGVGPGANEKLFF
v_gene: TRBV2; j_gene: TRBJ2-7; d_gene: .; abundance: few; CDR3nt: TGTGCCAGCAGCCAACTAGTCCCTCACTACGAGCAGTACTTC; CDR3aa: CASSQLVPHYEQYF
v_gene: TRBV5-6; j_gene: TRBJ2-2; d_gene: .; abundance: few; CDR3nt: TGTGCCAGCAGCTTGGCGGGAGCCGAATCTTTTTCCACCGGGGAGCTGTTTTTT; CDR3aa: CASSLAGAESFSTGELFF
v_gene: TRBV6-1; j_gene: TRBJ2-1; d_gene: .; abundance: once; CDR3nt: TGTGCCAGCAGTGCCCCGGGGGTGCTGAGGGATGAGCAGTTCTTC; CDR3aa: CASSAPGVLRDEQFF
v_gene: TRBV19; j_gene: TRBJ1-1; d_gene: .; abundance: .; CDR3nt: TGTGCCAGTAGTATAACCAGCCCGGTGGGCGCTGAAGCTTTCTTT; CDR3aa: CASSITSPVGAEAFF
v_gene: TRBV5-1; j_gene: TRBJ2-1; d_gene: .; abundance: .; CDR3nt: TGCGCCAGTCGACATCAATCCTACAATGAGCAGTTCTTC; CDR3aa: CASRHQSYNEQFF
v_gene: TRBV6-5; j_gene: TRBJ1-1; d_gene: .; abundance: .; CDR3nt: TGTGCCACCAAAGGTGGGGCGCAGGGCGAGACTGAAGCTTTCTTT; CDR3aa: CATKGGAQGETEAFF
v_gene: TRBV7-2; j_gene: TRBJ1-1; d_gene: .; abundance: .; CDR3nt: TGTGCCAGCAGCTTAACCGGGACAAAAGCTTTCTTT; CDR3aa: CASSLTGTKAFF
v_gene: TRBV18; j_gene: TRBJ1-2; d_gene: .; abundance: .; CDR3nt: TGTGCCAGCTCACTCCCAGGCAACTATGGCTACACCTTC; CDR3aa: CASSLPGNYGYTF
v_gene: TRBV19; j_gene: TRBJ2-4; d_gene: .; abundance: .; CDR3nt: TGTGCCAGTAGTAGGTCCAGGGATGGCATTCAGTACTTC; CDR3aa: CASSRSRDGIQYF
v_gene: TRBV2; j_gene: TRBJ2-2; d_gene: TRBD1; abundance: .; CDR3nt: TGTGCCAGCAGCTGGACAGGGACCGGGGAGCTGTTTTTT; CDR3aa: CASSWTGTGELFF
v_gene: TRBV29-1; j_gene: TRBJ2-7; d_gene: TRBD1; abundance: .; CDR3nt: TGCAGCGTTGAATCCCGAGACAGGGACTACGAGCAGTACTTC; CDR3aa: CSVESRDRDYEQYF
v_gene: TRBV13; j_gene: TRBJ2-6; d_gene: .; abundance: .; CDR3nt: TGTGCCAGCAGCCCCCGTGTGGGGTTATCCGGGGCTGGGGCCAACGTCCTGACTTTC; CDR3aa: CASSPRVGLSGAGANVLTF
v_gene: TRBV10-3; j_gene: TRBJ2-7; d_gene: TRBD2; abundance: .; CDR3nt: TGTGCCATCAGTGATGGGCTAGCGGGGGATAGCTCCTACGAGCAGTACTTC; CDR3aa: CAISDGLAGDSSYEQYF
v_gene: TRBV6-1; j_gene: TRBJ2-7; d_gene: TRBD2; abundance: .; CDR3nt: TGTGCCAGCGGTCTAGCGGGAGGTTCCTACGAGCAGTACTTC; CDR3aa: CASGLAGGSYEQYF
v_gene: TRBV6-5; j_gene: TRBJ1-1; d_gene: .; abundance: .; CDR3nt: TGTGCCAGCAGTGGCGCATTGGGAGTCACTGAAGCTTTCTTT; CDR3aa: CASSGALGVTEAFF